This T cell receptor (beta chain) was sequenced during a study of PD-1 blockade in classical Hodgkin lymphoma. Some clones are missing from TCRdb's copy, which holds only in-frame ones; the method was immunoSEQ multiplex PCR. The data hold approximately 84,000 clones, with nearly 85% observed a single time. The sample holds one count of this clone. Time point noted: cycle 4 day 1 (C4D1), after less than 7 weeks of nivolumab. Each and every patient relapsed after autologous stem cell transplantation, and patients got differing brentuximab vedotin exposure. This receptor was identified in a human donor with classical Hodgkin lymphoma. Sequencing used peripheral blood mononuclear cells (PBMCs), obtained before the fourth cycle of nivolumab.

CDR3 sequence: CASSSLNHRSLNEKLFF. CDR3 sequence (DNA): TGTGCCAGCAGTTCACTCAATCACAGGAGCCTAAACGAAAAACTGTTTTTT. The gene calls are TRBV6-4 and TRBJ1-4; weak D call: TRBD1 (5 bases). V was shortened by 5 bases and J by 8 bases, with 24 bases between the two germline ends. This CDR3 is built from 17 residues. Germline CDR1 MRHNA, CDR2 SNTAGT.